The 16 T cell receptor beta chains below were found in one sample sequenced in a study of T cell changes during pregnancy in multiple sclerosis (dated by TCRdb to the late 2010s). Library method: the immunoSEQ multiplex PCR assay. Not all clones reach the TCRdb copy of this immuneACCESS table, which keeps in-frame sequences only. Checked studies attribute under half of the gap to unresolved V genes and leave the rest unexplained. The sample table records 30,000 to 45,000 clones; around 92% of these occur just once. The biggest ten clones account for 0.45% to 0.55% of the sample. Here the sequenced sample was CD4+ T cells from peripheral blood mononuclear cells, taken in the second trimester of pregnancy. These receptors were collected from a female donor in good health, enrolled as a control in a pregnancy study.

This clone was found once. The V and J genes are TRBV7-6 and TRBJ2-5, with TRBD1 matching over 9 bases. This CDR3 region has 16 residues. V was pared by 1 base and J by 2 bases, with 5 bases of the junction left unmatched. Germline V lookup: CDR1 SGHVS, CDR2 FNYEAQ. The CDR3 DNA sequence: TGTGCCAGCAGCTTAGGACCGGGACAGGGTCAAGAGACCCAGTACTTC. This encodes CASSLGPGQGQETQYF.

J is TRBJ1-2 and V is TRBV27; D call uncertain. The CDR3 length is 14 residues. Germline V gives CDR1 MNHEY, CDR2 SMNVEV (reference sequence). V gave up 2 bases and J gave up 7 bases, with 14 bases separating them. The CDR3 reads CASSLGIRQAGYTF. In nucleotides, the CDR3 is TGTGCCAGCAGTTTAGGTATCCGGCAGGCTGGCTACACCTTC.

This clone was observed once. V gene TRBV5-1 combines with J gene TRBJ2-1; D possibly corresponds to TRBD1 (5 bases). The CDR3 has 14 amino acids. CDR1 SGHRS and CDR2 YFSETQ come from the germline V gene. V dropped 0 bases and J dropped 5 bases, with 9 bases sitting between them. The CDR3 bases are TGCGCCAGCAGCTTGGGGGGCACCAACAATGAGCAGTTCTTC. It yields the protein CASSLGGTNNEQFF.

The rearrangement uses TRBV2 and TRBJ2-1; 9 bases align to TRBD2. This CDR3 region has 19 residues. V dropped 6 bases and J dropped 4; count of bases not matched to a gene: 19. CDR1 is SNHLY and CDR2 is FYNNEI in the germline V gene. CDR3 in amino acids: CASSALEWRGGGVYNEQFF. The CDR3 region has the DNA TGTGCCAGCAGCGCCCTCGAGTGGCGGGGGGGCGGGGTTTACAATGAGCAGTTCTTC.

The chain is built from TRBV15 and TRBJ2-7; the D gene is possibly TRBD1 (6 bases). Germline V gene lookup returns CDR1 LNHNV and CDR2 YYDKDF (reference sequence). This CDR3 contains 15 residues. The V end lost 0 bases, the J end lost 6 bases, and 15 bases lay between the germline ends. CDR3: CATSRDRGAGAEQYF. The CDR3 DNA is TGTGCCACCAGCAGAGATCGTGGGGCAGGGGCCGAGCAGTACTTC.

V is TRBV9 and J is TRBJ1-4, with 11 bases fitting TRBD1. Germline V gene sequence: CDR1 SGDLS, CDR2 YYNGEE. J was trimmed by 7 bases and V by 4 bases; bases with no gene match: 6. The CDR3 is 15 residues long. The CDR3 here is CASSPGTGGGEKLFF. The CDR3 region has the DNA TGTGCCAGCAGCCCCGGGACAGGGGGGGGTGAAAAACTGTTTTTT. Combining the CDR3 with reference TRBV9 and TRBJ1-4 gives the whole variable domain DSGVTQTPKHLITATGQRVTLRCSPRSGDLSVYWYQQSLDQGLQFLIQYYNGEERAKGNILERFSAQQFPDLHSELNLSSLELGDSALYFCASSPGTGGGEKLFFGSGTQLSVL.

J is TRBJ1-2 and V is TRBV28; 8 bases line up with TRBD1. The CDR3 extends over 12 amino acids. Losses at the gene ends were 6 bases for V and 7 bases for J; bases not matched to a gene: 4. Germline V gene sequence: CDR1 MDHEN, CDR2 SYDVKM. CDR3 in DNA: TGTGCCAGCAGCTACAGGGGGTTTGGCTACACCTTC. This translates into CASSYRGFGYTF.

This clone is labeled medium-sized. This CDR3 reads CASSQLMVALNTEAFF. The CDR3 DNA reads TGTGCCAGCAGCCAGCTGATGGTAGCCCTGAACACTGAAGCTTTCTTT. The genes are TRBV14 and TRBJ1-1; D is ambiguous. The CDR3 is made up of 16 amino acids. Trimming pared 3 bases from V and 0 bases from J, leaving 14 bases between. CDR1 is SGHDN and CDR2 is FVKESK in the germline V gene. The full variable domain, completed using reference TRBV14 and TRBJ1-1, is EAGVTQFPSHSVIEKGQTVTLRCDPISGHDNLYWYRRVMGKEIKFLLHFVKESKQDESGMPNNRFLAERTGGTYSTLKVQPAELEDSGVYFCASSQLMVALNTEAFFGQGTRLTVV.

This chain uses TRBV12-5 with TRBJ2-1; TRBD2 matches at 12 bases. Germline trimming cut 2 bases from V and 8 bases from J; bases unmatched to any gene: 10. Germline V gives CDR1 LGHNT, CDR2 FRNRAP. CDR3 size: 17 residues. CDR3 DNA: TGTGCTAGTGGTTTGCCGCGACTAGCGGGAGTCGGGGATGAGCAGTTCTTC. Its protein product is CASGLPRLAGVGDEQFF.

The chain combines TRBV30 with TRBJ1-2; unclear D gene. The germline V and J ends were trimmed by 0 bases and 8 bases, with 10 bases remaining between them. Germline CDR1 reads GTSNPN; CDR2 reads SVGIG (reference sequence). The CDR3 length is 12 residues. The CDR3 spells CAWSVRGSGYTF. For the CDR3, the DNA is TGTGCCTGGAGTGTACGGGGATCCGGCTACACCTTC. Supplemented by reference TRBV30 and TRBJ1-2, the full variable domain reads SQTIHQWPATLVQPVGSPLSLECTVEGTSNPNLYWYRQAAGRGLQLLFYSVGIGQISSEVPQNLSASRPQDRQFILSSKKLLLSDSGFYLCAWSVRGSGYTFGSGTRLTVV.

V is TRBV15 and J is TRBJ1-2; possibly TRBD1 for D (5 bases). Per germline, CDR1 LNHNV and CDR2 YYDKDF (reference sequence). The CDR3 has 18 amino acids. The V and J ends lost 1 base and 4 bases respectively, with 22 bases between them. CDR3 sequence (DNA): TGTGCCACCAGCAGAGCAGGGTCTGGGGTCCTCCGATTCTATGGCTACACCTTC. Amino acids: CATSRAGSGVLRFYGYTF.

The chain is built from TRBV5-1 and TRBJ2-7, with 10 bases identical to TRBD2. CDR1 is SGHRS and CDR2 is YFSETQ in the germline V gene. This CDR3 spans 16 amino acids. The ends lost 4 bases at V and 2 bases at J; junction bases unmatched: 9. CDR3 coding DNA: TGCGCCAGCAGCGCGAACCTAGCGGGAGTGGCCTACGAGCAGTACTTC. This encodes CASSANLAGVAYEQYF.

This rearrangement joins TRBV7-3 to TRBJ2-1; D gene unclear. This CDR3 has 13 residues. V shed 5 bases and J shed 8 bases, with 13 bases lying between them. The germline gives CDR1 SGHTA, CDR2 FQGTGA. CDR3 residues: CASSREVSDEQFF. In nucleotides, the CDR3 is TGTGCCAGCAGCAGAGAGGTCAGCGATGAGCAGTTCTTC.

The chain combines TRBV7-2 with TRBJ2-3; no clear D. This CDR3 comprises 14 residues. V was shortened by 3 bases and J by 5 bases, with 12 bases between the two germline ends. Per germline, CDR1 SGHTA and CDR2 FQGNSA. The chain's CDR3 is CASSLMSVRDTQYF. In DNA, the CDR3 is TGTGCCAGCAGCTTGATGAGTGTGAGAGATACGCAGTATTTT.

The chain is built from TRBV27 and TRBJ2-3; a weak D match, TRBD2 (7 bases). The V end was cut by 2 bases, the J end by 7 bases, with 16 bases between. Per germline, CDR1 MNHEY and CDR2 SMNVEV (reference sequence). The CDR3 runs to 15 residues. The DNA of the CDR3 is TGTGCCAGCAGTTTACGTGGGGGGGCATCATATACGCAGTATTTT. Protein: CASSLRGGASYTQYF.

This clone was seen just once. Other DNA sequences of this sample code for an identical CDR3. This chain connects TRBV19 to TRBJ2-1; a possible D gene is TRBD1 (6 bases). Germline CDR1 and CDR2: LNHDA and SQIVND (reference sequence). Between the trimmed V and J ends, which lost 5 bases and 0 bases, there was a span of 11 bases. The CDR3 totals 15 residues. This CDR3 reads CASSADRSSYNEQFF. CDR3 nucleotide sequence: TGTGCCAGTAGTGCCGACAGGAGCTCCTACAATGAGCAGTTCTTC.